The TCR beta chain described here comes from a study of CD8 T cells in Susac syndrome. Stable or active relapsing-remitting multiple sclerosis, untreated and meeting revised McDonald criteria, defined the controls. Negative isolation yielded the CD8+ and CD4+ T cells, while FACS enriched the TEMRA cells. The authors reverse transcribed 0.5 to 1 ug RNA with random hexamers. MiXCR, run by TCRdb on the immunoSEQ multiplex PCR reads, gives a single entry per CDR3 protein. The table records about 160,000 distinct CDR3 sequences, roughly 95% of them present only once. CDR3 length equals 14 residues. V was shortened by 3 bases and J by 6 bases, with 11 bases between the two germline ends. CDR1 is MGHRA, CDR2 YSYEKL, per germline.

The chain couples TRBV4-1 to TRBJ2-2, with a weak D call TRBD1 (6 bases). This TCR was recovered from a human donor with multiple sclerosis. The sequenced sample consisted of CD4+ T cells from PBMCs. CDR3 residues: CASSHVQGPGELFF. DNA of the CDR3: TGCGCCAGCAGCCACGTCCAGGGGCCCGGGGAGCTGTTTTTT.